Listed below are T cell receptor beta chains from one sample, sequenced in a study of blood T cells in healthy people across ages. TCRdb redid the calling of the 5' RACE reads with MiXCR, one entry per CDR3 protein. Among some 1.6 million distinct CDR3 sequences listed, about 35% were seen once. The source material was blood. All receptors come from a woman aged 25 to 39 in good health. Both conserved end residues are part of each CDR3. D genes are given only for firm matches. Rows may omit the clone size; those that give it use once, few, many or a size class.

length	D	J	size	V	DNA	CDR3
13	.	TRBJ2-5	few	TRBV9	TGTGCCAGCAGCGTAGTACCCTTGGGGACCCAGTACTTC	CASSVVPLGTQYF
15	TRBD2	TRBJ2-1	once	TRBV10-1	TGCGCCAGCAGTGAGCTGAGCGGGAGTTATAGTGAGCAGTTCTTC	CASSELSGSYSEQFF
13	TRBD1	TRBJ2-7	.	TRBV6-1	TGTGCCAGCGGGACAGGGGGCTATAGTGAGCAGTACTTC	CASGTGGYSEQYF
14	.	TRBJ1-5	.	TRBV12-3/TRBV12-4	TGTGCCAGCAAGCCCGGGGGGGGCAATCAGCCCCAGCATTTT	CASKPGGGNQPQHF
20	TRBD1	TRBJ2-3	few	TRBV28	TGTGCCAGCAGTTTGAGTCTGGGGACAGGGAACGTCGTCGATCAAGATACGCAGTATTTT	CASSLSLGTGNVVDQDTQYF
15	TRBD1	TRBJ1-5	.	TRBV30	TGTGCCTGGAGTCAACCGGGACAGGGTGGTCAGCCCCAGCATTTT	CAWSQPGQGGQPQHF
15	TRBD2	TRBJ2-7	many	TRBV24-1	TGTGCCACCAGTGATCCTAGCGGGAGGGCCTACGAGCAGTACTTC	CATSDPSGRAYEQYF
19	TRBD1	TRBJ1-2	few	TRBV3-1	TGTGCCAGCAGCCAAGATTGGGGGACAGGGAGACTGGCTGCCTATGGCTACACCTTC	CASSQDWGTGRLAAYGYTF
15	TRBD2	TRBJ2-5	few	TRBV7-8	TGTGCCAGCAGAAATAAAGCGGGGGGGTTGGAGACCCAGTACTTC	CASRNKAGGLETQYF
12	.	TRBJ1-5	.	TRBV10-1	TGCGCCAGCAGTGAGTCGCGGGTGCCCCAGCATTTT	CASSESRVPQHF
15	TRBD2	TRBJ2-1	many	TRBV7-9	TGTGCCAGCAGTCCCGGGACTAGCGGGGGGGATGAGCAGTTCTTC	CASSPGTSGGDEQFF
14	.	TRBJ1-1	once	TRBV11-1	TGTGCCAGCAGCCGATCTAGACTGTTAGTTGAAGCTTTCTTT	CASSRSRLLVEAFF
14	TRBD1	TRBJ1-4	.	TRBV30	TGTGCCTGGAGTTACGGGACAGGGAATGAAAAACTGTTTTTT	CAWSYGTGNEKLFF
15	.	TRBJ2-7	.	TRBV25-1	TGTGCCAGCAGTGAAGGGCACAGGGAAGGCTACGAGCAGTACTTC	CASSEGHREGYEQYF
12	.	TRBJ1-5	.	TRBV6-2/TRBV6-3	TGTGCCAGCAGTTACCAAAGAGTACACCAGCATTTT	CASSYQRVHQHF
13	.	TRBJ1-1	.	TRBV29-1	TGCAGCGCCGTGGGGGGGCGGAACACTGAAGCTTTCTTT	CSAVGGRNTEAFF